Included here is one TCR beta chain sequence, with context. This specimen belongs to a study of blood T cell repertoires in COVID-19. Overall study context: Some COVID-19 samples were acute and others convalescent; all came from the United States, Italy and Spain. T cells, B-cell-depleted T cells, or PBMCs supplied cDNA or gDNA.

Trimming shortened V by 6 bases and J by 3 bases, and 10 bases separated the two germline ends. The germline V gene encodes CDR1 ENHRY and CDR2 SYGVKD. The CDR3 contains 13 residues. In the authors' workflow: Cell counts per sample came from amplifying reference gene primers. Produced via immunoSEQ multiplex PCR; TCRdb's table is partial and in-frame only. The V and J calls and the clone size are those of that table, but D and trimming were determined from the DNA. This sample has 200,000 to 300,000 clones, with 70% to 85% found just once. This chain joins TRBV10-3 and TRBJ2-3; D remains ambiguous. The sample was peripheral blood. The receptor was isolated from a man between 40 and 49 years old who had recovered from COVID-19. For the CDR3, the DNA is TGTGCCATCAGGACGGAGACTACAGATACGCAGTATTTT. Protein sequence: CAIRTETTDTQYF.